These 8 T cell receptor beta chains were sequenced from one sample in a study of cytomegalovirus exposure and HLA in healthy donors. Sequencing was performed with immunoSEQ multiplex PCR; in TCRdb, only in-frame clones are kept and a portion is missing. The top ten hold roughly 7% of the sample, which has around 180,000 clones, approximately 84% seen once. Source material: PBMCs. The receptors originated from a man younger than 35 in good health and CMV-seropositive.

This clone appeared once. J is TRBJ2-1 and V is TRBV11-2, with D perhaps matching TRBD2 (6 bases). CDR1 and CDR2 (germline): SGHAT, FQNNGV. Trimming cost V 5 bases and J 3 bases, with 11 bases left between them. CDR3 length equals 14 residues. The CDR3 reads CASSLVGGYNEQFF. CDR3 coding DNA: TGTGCCAGCAGCCTCGTCGGGGGCTACAATGAGCAGTTCTTC.

The gene calls are TRBV9 and TRBJ2-6, with a possible D match to TRBD1 (5 bases). CDR3 length equals 15 residues. Germline V CDR1 and CDR2: SGDLS, YYNGEE. V shed 0 bases and J shed 3 bases, with 7 bases lying between them. The CDR3 region has the DNA TGTGCCAGCAGCGTAGGTCAGGGTGGGGCCAACGTCCTGACTTTC. Residues: CASSVGQGGANVLTF.

This clone showed up just once. The V gene is TRBV5-8, the J gene TRBJ1-5, with a weak D call TRBD1 (6 bases). The germline gives CDR1 SGHTS, CDR2 YDEGEE. The ends were cut back, 2 bases at V and 3 bases at J, with 18 bases in the middle. This CDR3 is built from 17 residues. This CDR3 is CASSFLVRGQTNQPQHF. CDR3 nucleotide sequence: TGTGCCAGCAGCTTTCTCGTCAGAGGACAGACCAATCAGCCCCAGCATTTT.

This chain links TRBV18 with TRBJ1-1; D may be TRBD1 (5 bases). Per germline, CDR1 KGHSH and CDR2 LQKENI. The CDR3 sequence is 15 residues long. The V gene lost 8 bases and the J gene lost 1 base, with 17 bases spanning the gap. CDR3 sequence (DNA): TGTGCCAGCACTACAACCGGGACTGGGAACACTGAAGCTTTCTTT. It encodes CASTTTGTGNTEAFF.

This clone was detected only a few times. V is TRBV5-1 and J is TRBJ2-7, with 7 bases that match TRBD2. Trimming at V came to 3 bases and at J to 2 bases, leaving 8 bases not matched to a gene. CDR3 length: 15 amino acids. CDR1 is SGHRS, CDR2 YFSETQ, per germline. CDR3 sequence: CASSSEASGAYEQYF. CDR3 in DNA: TGCGCCAGCAGCTCCGAGGCTAGCGGAGCCTACGAGCAGTACTTC.

The V and J genes are TRBV30 and TRBJ1-2; D uncertain. Germline V gene lookup returns CDR1 GTSNPN and CDR2 SVGIG (reference sequence). The CDR3 sequence is 14 residues long. V lost 1 base and J lost 7, with 16 bases in between. DNA for the CDR3: TGTGCCTGGAGTGAGTGGGGAGTAGTGCTTGGCTACACCTTC. It translates to CAWSEWGVVLGYTF.

CDR3 in amino acids: CASSQGGQGGDYGYTF. In nucleotides, the CDR3 is TGCGCCAGCAGCCAAGGGGGCCAGGGAGGTGACTATGGCTACACCTTC. The chain carries TRBV4-3 and TRBJ1-2; a weak D match, TRBD1 (5 bases). CDR1 and CDR2 from the germline V gene are LGHNA and YSLEER. The CDR3 is 16 amino acids. V was trimmed by 1 base and J by 3 bases, leaving 15 bases between them.

The count of this clone is one. The V gene is TRBV5-1, the J gene TRBJ2-5; 10 nucleotides line up with TRBD1. The V gene end was trimmed by 6 bases and the J gene end by 4 bases; junction bases not matched to a gene: 9. This CDR3 spans 15 amino acids. CDR1 SGHRS and CDR2 YFSETQ come from the germline V gene. The DNA for the CDR3 is TGCGCCAGCACTTGGGGGGACAGGGGATCAGAGACCCAGTACTTC. Protein: CASTWGDRGSETQYF.